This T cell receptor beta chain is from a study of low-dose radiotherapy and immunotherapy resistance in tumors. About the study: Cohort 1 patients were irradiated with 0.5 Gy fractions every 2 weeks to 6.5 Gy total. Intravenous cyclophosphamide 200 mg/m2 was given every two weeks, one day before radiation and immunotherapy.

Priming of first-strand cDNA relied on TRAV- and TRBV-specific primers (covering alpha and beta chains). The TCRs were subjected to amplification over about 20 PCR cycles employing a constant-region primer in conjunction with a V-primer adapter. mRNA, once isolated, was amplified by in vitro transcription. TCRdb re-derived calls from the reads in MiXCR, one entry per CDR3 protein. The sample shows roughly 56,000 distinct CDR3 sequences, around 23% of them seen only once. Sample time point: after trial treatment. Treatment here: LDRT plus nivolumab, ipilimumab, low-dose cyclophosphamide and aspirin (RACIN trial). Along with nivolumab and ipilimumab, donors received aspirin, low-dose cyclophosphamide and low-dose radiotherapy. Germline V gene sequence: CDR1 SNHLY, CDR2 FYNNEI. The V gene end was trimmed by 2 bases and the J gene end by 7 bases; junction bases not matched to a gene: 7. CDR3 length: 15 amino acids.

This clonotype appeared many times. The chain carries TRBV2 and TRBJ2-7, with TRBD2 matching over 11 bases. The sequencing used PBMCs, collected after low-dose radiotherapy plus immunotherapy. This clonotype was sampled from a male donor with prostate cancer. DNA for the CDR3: TGTGCCAGCAGTGAATGGCTAGCGGGAGGTGGAGAGCAGTACTTC. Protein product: CASSEWLAGGGEQYF.